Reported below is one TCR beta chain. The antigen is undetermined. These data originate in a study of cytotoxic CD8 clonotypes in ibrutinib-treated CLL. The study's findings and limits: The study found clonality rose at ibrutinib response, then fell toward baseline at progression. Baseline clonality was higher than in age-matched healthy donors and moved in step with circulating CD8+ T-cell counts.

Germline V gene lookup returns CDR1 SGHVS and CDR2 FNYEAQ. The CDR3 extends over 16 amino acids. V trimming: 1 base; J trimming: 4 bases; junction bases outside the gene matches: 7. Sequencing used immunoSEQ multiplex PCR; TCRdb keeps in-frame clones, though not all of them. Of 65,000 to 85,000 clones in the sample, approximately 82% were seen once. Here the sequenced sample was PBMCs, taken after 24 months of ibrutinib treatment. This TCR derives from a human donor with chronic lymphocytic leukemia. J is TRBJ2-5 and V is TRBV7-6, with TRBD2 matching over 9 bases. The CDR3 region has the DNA TGTGCCAGCAGCTTAGTAGCCGAACTAGCGGGAGAGACCCAGTACTTC. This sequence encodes CASSLVAELAGETQYF.